The sequence of this TCR beta chain was determined in a study of T cells after posttransplantation cyclophosphamide. The naive gate required viable CD3+CD4+ or CD3+CD8+ cells with CCR7+CD45RA+CD45RO-CD95-CD27+CD28+ phenotype. The related graft donor's blood sample was taken on the day of bone marrow donation. Only in-frame clones appear in the TCRdb table, and some are missing; sequencing was by immunoSEQ multiplex PCR. The profile shows around 19,000 clones, under 99% of them singletons. The source is a man aged 35 to 55 in good health, CMV-negative, and a related stem cell transplant donor. The sequenced material came from naive CD4+ T cells sorted from PBMCs.

The CDR3 nucleotides are TGTGCCAGTATGACCTTAGGGGGGGGTCATACCGGGGAGCTGTTTTTT. Amino acids: CASMTLGGGHTGELFF. The rearrangement uses TRBV19 and TRBJ2-2, with D tentatively TRBD2 (7 bases). The V and J ends lost 7 bases and 5 bases respectively, with 20 bases between them. The CDR3 has 16 amino acids. Germline V gene lookup returns CDR1 LNHDA and CDR2 SQIVND (reference sequence). Using reference TRBV19 and TRBJ2-2 for the parts outside the CDR3, the full variable domain is DGGITQSPKYLFRKEGQNVTLSCEQNLNHDAMYWYRQDPGQGLRLIYYSQIVNDFQKGDIAEGYSVSREKKESFPLTVTSAQKNPTAFYLCASMTLGGGHTGELFFGEGSRLTVL.